This paragraph covers one TCR beta chain sequence. The record originates from a study of blood T cell repertoires in COVID-19. Study information: Donors in the United States, Italy and Spain gave samples during acute or convalescent COVID-19.

Trimming at V came to 3 bases and at J to 4 bases, leaving 8 bases not matched to a gene. The CDR3 totals 16 residues. CDR1 and CDR2 (germline): SGHNT, YENEEA. The protocol was immunoSEQ multiplex PCR, while the TCRdb copy is restricted to in-frame clones and leaves out a portion. The sample lists about 120,000 clones, over 85% occurring once. The chain has TRBV11-3 and TRBJ2-5, with TRBD2 identical over 10 bases. Source material: peripheral blood. The sequence was obtained from a man aged 45 to 65 with active COVID-19. The CDR3 is CASSFRKREGGETQYF. CDR3 bases: TGTGCCAGCAGCTTCCGTAAGCGGGAGGGGGGAGAGACCCAGTACTTC.